This T cell receptor beta chain stems from a study of metastatic and nonmetastatic thyroid tumors. As for the study in general: From malignant and benign thyroid patients, repertoires in blood and in tumor or nodule tissue were compared. Study-wide results and limits: The reported finding was significantly higher TCR beta diversity in malignant thyroid tumors relative to benign nodules, in blood and tumor.

This CDR3 has 13 residues. Germline-derived CDR1 and CDR2 are MNHNS and SASEGT. The V segment lost 5 bases and the J segment 10 bases; nucleotides outside the gene matches: 7. How the authors handled the data: The distant-metastasis classifier for papillary thyroid cancer was built from CDR3 differences across clinicopathological groups. TCRdb called clones again from the PCR reads with MiXCR. TCRdb's processing, not the study's, gives the V and J calls here. The sample has about 32,000 clones; over 15% are singletons. All patients were treatment-naive before thyroid surgery. This clone occurred many times. What it recognizes is unknown. Other DNA sequences within the sample encode an identical CDR3.

The chain carries TRBV6-1 and TRBJ2-1; 8 nucleotides match TRBD1. Sequencing input: blood. The sequence derives from a female donor with papillary thyroid cancer or a benign thyroid nodule (not recorded which). Some clones in this sample may be carry-over from other donors' samples. DNA of the CDR3: TGTGCCAGCAGTTCAGGGGGCAAGCAGGAGCAGTTCTTC. Translation gives CASSSGGKQEQFF.